This TCR beta chain derives from a study of radiotherapy plus CTLA-4 blockade in lung cancer (dated by TCRdb to 2016 to 2018). Study-wide context: Among the enrolled patients, about 19% had an objective response, and less than 40% reached disease control.

Turning to this clone: The target of this receptor is not known. No quality values exist for individual bases; no much larger clone is one base distant.

Study-level results and caveats: After treatment with radiotherapy and ipilimumab, TCR clones that originated in tumors expanded in peripheral blood. Early dynamic changes in blood T cell clones, together with increased serum interferon-beta after radiation, were reported as the strongest predictors of response.

From the cysteine up to the phenylalanine, the CDR3 has a length of 19 residues. Only CDR3 DNA remains: 57 bases, in frame from the first base. The germline V gene specifies SGHTA as CDR1 and FQGNSA as CDR2. V loses 5 bases at its end and J loses 1 base; junction bases beyond the gene matches: 10. The study evaluated CTLA-4 blockade (ipilimumab) given together with focal radiation therapy in patients who had chemo-refractory metastatic non-small-cell lung cancer. The library relied on the immunoSEQ multiplex PCR assay. TCRdb took this table from immuneACCESS and kept in-frame rearrangements with V and J called. Such tables lack part of the clones; where checked against another copy, unresolved V genes explain under half of the gap, and the rest is unexplained. This sample holds about 66,000 clones; about four fifths were observed only once. 4% of the sample belongs to the ten largest clones.

The source was peripheral blood, collected from a patient treated with radiotherapy plus ipilimumab. The chain links TRBV7-2 with TRBJ2-4; 14 central bases correspond to TRBD2. The receptor's source is a human donor with non-small cell lung cancer who had a partial response to radiotherapy plus ipilimumab. The CDR3: CASSLTSGRASVAKNIQYF. The DNA reads as follows: TGTGCCAGCAGCCTGACTAGCGGGAGGGCTTCAGTTGCCAAAAACATTCAGTACTTC. The full variable domain, with segments outside the CDR3 supplied by the reference TRBV7-2 and TRBJ2-4 proteins, appears as GAGVSQSPSNKVTEKGKDVELRCDPISGHTALYWYRQSLGQGLEFLIYFQGNSAPDKSGLPSDRFSAERTGGSVSTLTIQRTQQEDSAVYLCASSLTSGRASVAKNIQYFGAGTRLSVL.